This T cell receptor (beta chain) was found in a study of T cell changes during pregnancy in multiple sclerosis. Assay: immunoSEQ multiplex PCR; the TCRdb copy retains only in-frame clones and omits some. Of around 30,000 clones listed, 85% to 90% are singletons. This clone was seen a handful of times. The length of the CDR3 is 15 residues. V was pared by 6 bases and J by 1 base, with 8 bases of the junction left unmatched. CDR1 MNHNY and CDR2 SVGAGI come from the germline V gene (reference sequence). The TCR was taken from a female donor in good health, enrolled as a control in a pregnancy study. The specimen was CD4+ T cells from peripheral blood mononuclear cells, collected in the third trimester of pregnancy. V usage is TRBV6-6 and J usage is TRBJ1-1, with 7 bases matching TRBD1. Written as DNA, the CDR3 is TGTGCCAGCAGAGAACACAGGGGTGGGAACACTGAAGCTTTCTTT. This gives the protein CASREHRGGNTEAFF.